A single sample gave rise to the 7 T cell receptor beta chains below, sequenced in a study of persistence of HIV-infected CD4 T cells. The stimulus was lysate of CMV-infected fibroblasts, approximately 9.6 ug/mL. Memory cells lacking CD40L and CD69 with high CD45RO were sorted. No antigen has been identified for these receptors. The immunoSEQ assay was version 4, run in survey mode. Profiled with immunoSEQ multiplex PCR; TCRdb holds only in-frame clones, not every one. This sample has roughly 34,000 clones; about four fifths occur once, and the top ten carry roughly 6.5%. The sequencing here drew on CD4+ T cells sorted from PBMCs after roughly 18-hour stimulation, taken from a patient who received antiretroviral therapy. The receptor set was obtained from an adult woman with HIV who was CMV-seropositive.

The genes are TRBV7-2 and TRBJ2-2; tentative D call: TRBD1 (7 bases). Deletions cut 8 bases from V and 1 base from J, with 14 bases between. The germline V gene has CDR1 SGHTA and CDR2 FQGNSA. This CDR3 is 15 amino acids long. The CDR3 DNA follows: TGTGCCAGCCCCGCAGGGGGACTGAACACCGGGGAGCTGTTTTTT. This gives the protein CASPAGGLNTGELFF. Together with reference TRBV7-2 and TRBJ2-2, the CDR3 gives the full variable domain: GAGVSQSPSNKVTEKGKDVELRCDPISGHTALYWYRQSLGQGLEFLIYFQGNSAPDKSGLPSDRFSAERTGGSVSTLTIQRTQQEDSAVYLCASPAGGLNTGELFFGEGSRLTVL.

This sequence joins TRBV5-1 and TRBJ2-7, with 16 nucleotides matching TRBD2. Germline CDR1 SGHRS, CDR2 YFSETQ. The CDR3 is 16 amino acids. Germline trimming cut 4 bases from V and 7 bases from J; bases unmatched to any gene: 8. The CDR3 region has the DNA TGCGCCAGCAGCCCTTCGGGACTAGCGGGAGGGAGGGAGCAGTACTTC. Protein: CASSPSGLAGGREQYF.

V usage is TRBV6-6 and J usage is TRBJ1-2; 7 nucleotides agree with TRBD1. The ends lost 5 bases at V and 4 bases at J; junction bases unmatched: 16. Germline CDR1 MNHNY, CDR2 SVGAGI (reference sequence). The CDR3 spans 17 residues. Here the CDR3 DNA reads TGTGCCAGCAGTCCCTCTAGGGGGGGGGACAGAGCCTATGGCTACACCTTC. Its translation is CASSPSRGGDRAYGYTF.

In nucleotides, the CDR3 is TGTGCCAGCAGCTCTACAGGGAGAGGGGAAGCTTTCTTT. Encoded protein: CASSSTGRGEAFF. The chain carries TRBV7-3 and TRBJ1-1, with TRBD1 as a possible D gene (6 bases). V was clipped by 4 bases and J by 8 bases, with 14 bases between them. Germline V gene sequence: CDR1 SGHTA, CDR2 FQGTGA. This CDR3 contains 13 residues.

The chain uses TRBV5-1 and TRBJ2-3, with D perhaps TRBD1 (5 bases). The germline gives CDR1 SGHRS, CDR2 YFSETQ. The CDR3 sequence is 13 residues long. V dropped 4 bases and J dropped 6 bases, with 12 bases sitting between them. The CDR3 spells CASSTRAQDTQYF. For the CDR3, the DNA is TGCGCCAGCAGCACCAGGGCCCAGGATACGCAGTATTTT.

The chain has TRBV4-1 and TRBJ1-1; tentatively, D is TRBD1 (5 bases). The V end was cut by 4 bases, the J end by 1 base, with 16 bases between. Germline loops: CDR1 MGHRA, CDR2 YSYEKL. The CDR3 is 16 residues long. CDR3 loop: CASSPTGFGGNTEAFF. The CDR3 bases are TGCGCCAGCAGCCCGACCGGGTTTGGGGGGAACACTGAAGCTTTCTTT.

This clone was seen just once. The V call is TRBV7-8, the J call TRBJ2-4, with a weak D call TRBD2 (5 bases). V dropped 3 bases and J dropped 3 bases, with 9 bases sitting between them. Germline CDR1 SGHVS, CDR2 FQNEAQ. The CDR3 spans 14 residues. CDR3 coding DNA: TGTGCCAGCAGCTTGGACTGGAACAAAAACATTCAGTACTTC. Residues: CASSLDWNKNIQYF.